This T cell receptor beta chain is from a study of T cells in localized non-small cell lung cancer. Study-wide results and caveats: Of the top 100 tumor clones, median around 60 were in adjacent lung, around 28 among its top 100. Higher adjacent-lung clonality was associated with shorter survival. Tumor showed lower T cell clonality than uninvolved adjacent lung, where it was highest.

The method was immunoSEQ multiplex PCR; TCRdb's version includes in-frame clones alone and lacks a portion of them. The sample carries tens of thousands of clones, roughly 87% recorded once. The trim removed 10 bases at V and 2 bases at J, leaving 11 bases unmatched. Per germline, CDR1 MDHEN and CDR2 SYDVKM. The CDR3 spans 14 residues. Of note for this clone: Its antigen remains unidentified.

V and J are TRBV28 and TRBJ2-7, with 7 bases identical to TRBD2. The TCR comes from a man aged 40 to 70 with stage I squamous cell lung carcinoma. The source material was peripheral blood, sampled before any cancer treatment. CDR3 sequence: CATLGPGGTYEQYF. CDR3 nucleotides: TGTGCCACCCTGGGGCCGGGGGGAACCTACGAGCAGTACTTC.